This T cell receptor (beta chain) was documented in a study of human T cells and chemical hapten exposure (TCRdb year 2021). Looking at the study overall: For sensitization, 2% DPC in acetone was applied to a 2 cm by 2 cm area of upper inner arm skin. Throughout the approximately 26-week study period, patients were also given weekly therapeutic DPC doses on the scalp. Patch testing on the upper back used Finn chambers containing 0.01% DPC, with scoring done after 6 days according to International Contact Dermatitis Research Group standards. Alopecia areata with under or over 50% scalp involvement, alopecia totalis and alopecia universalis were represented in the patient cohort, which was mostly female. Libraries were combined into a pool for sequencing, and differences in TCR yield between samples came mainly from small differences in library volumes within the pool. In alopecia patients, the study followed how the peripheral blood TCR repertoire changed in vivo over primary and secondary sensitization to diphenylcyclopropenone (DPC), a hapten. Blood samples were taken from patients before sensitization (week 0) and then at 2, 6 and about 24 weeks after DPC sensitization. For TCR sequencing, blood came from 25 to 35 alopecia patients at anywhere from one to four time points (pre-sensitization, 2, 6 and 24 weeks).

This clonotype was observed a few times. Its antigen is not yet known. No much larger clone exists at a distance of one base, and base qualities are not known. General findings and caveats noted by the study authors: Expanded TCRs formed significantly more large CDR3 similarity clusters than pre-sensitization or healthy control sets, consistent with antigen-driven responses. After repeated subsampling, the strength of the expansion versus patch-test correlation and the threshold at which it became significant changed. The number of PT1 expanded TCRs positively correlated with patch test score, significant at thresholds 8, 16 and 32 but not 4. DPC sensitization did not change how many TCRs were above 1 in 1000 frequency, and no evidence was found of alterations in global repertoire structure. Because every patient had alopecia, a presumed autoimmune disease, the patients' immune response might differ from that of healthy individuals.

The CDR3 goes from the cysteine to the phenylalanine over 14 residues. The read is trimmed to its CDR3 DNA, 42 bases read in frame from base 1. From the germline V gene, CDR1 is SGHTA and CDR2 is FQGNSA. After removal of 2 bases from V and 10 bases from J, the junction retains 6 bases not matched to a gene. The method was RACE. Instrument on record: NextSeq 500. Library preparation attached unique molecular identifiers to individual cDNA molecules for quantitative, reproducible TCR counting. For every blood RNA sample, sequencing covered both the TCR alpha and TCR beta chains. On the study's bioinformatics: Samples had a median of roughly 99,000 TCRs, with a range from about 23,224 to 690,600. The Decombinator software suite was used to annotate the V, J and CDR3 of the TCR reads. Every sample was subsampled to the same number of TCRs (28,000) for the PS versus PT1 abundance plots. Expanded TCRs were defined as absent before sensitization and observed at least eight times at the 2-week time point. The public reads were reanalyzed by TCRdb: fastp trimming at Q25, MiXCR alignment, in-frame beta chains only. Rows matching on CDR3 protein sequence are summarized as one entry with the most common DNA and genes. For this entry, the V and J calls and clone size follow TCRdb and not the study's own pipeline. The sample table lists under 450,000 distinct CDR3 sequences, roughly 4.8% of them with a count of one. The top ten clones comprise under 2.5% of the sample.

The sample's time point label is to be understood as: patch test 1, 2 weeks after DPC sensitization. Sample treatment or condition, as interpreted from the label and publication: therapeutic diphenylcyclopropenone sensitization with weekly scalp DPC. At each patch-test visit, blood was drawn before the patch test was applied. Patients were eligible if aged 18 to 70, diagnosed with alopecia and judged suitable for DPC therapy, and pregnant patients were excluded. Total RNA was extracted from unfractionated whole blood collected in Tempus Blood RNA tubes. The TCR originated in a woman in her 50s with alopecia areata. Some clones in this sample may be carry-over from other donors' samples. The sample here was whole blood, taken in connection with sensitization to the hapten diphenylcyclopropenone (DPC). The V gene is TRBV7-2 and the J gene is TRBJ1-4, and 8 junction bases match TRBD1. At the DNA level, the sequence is TGTGCCAGCAGCTTATTGACAGGGGCGGGAAAACTGTTTTTT. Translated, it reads CASSLLTGAGKLFF.